One sample yielded the 9 T cell receptor beta chains listed below, sequenced in a study of cytomegalovirus exposure and HLA in healthy donors. The data were produced by immunoSEQ multiplex PCR, yet TCRdb's version contains in-frame clones alone and is incomplete. The repertoire has roughly 48,000 clones, 88% of them found once; the top ten carry over 6.5%. Sequencing input: PBMCs. The origin of the receptors is a woman under 40 in good health and CMV-seronegative.

The CDR3 bases are TGCGCCAGCACCTGGACAGATCCCAGCTCCTACAATGAGCAGTTCTTC. The encoded protein is CASTWTDPSSYNEQFF. V and J are TRBV5-1 and TRBJ2-1; a possible D gene is TRBD1 (6 bases). The CDR3 runs 16 residues. V gave up 6 bases and J gave up 0 bases, with 16 bases separating them. Germline CDR1 SGHRS, CDR2 YFSETQ.

As DNA, the CDR3 is TGTGCCAGCAGTCCCGACAGGGAGGAACAGCCCCAGCATTTT. The encoded protein is CASSPDREEQPQHF. This chain joins TRBV28 and TRBJ1-5; 7 bases match TRBD1. The CDR3 is 14 amino acids. V gave up 5 bases and J gave up 7 bases; unmatched junction bases: 8. Per germline, CDR1 MDHEN and CDR2 SYDVKM.

The chain uses TRBV9 and TRBJ2-4, with a weak D call TRBD2 (6 bases). Trimming took 4 bases from V and 1 from J, leaving 12 bases between them. Germline V gene data show CDR1 as SGDLS and CDR2 as YYNGEE. The CDR3 is 15 amino acids. The CDR3 here is CASSSFGGAKNIQYF. CDR3 nucleotides: TGTGCCAGCAGCTCCTTCGGAGGGGCCAAAAACATTCAGTACTTC. Full variable domain (rest looked up from reference TRBV9 and TRBJ2-4): DSGVTQTPKHLITATGQRVTLRCSPRSGDLSVYWYQQSLDQGLQFLIQYYNGEERAKGNILERFSAQQFPDLHSELNLSSLELGDSALYFCASSSFGGAKNIQYFGAGTRLSVL.

The chain joins TRBV19 to TRBJ2-7; possible D gene TRBD2, 6 bases. CDR1 is LNHDA and CDR2 is SQIVND in the germline V gene (reference sequence). This CDR3 spans 14 amino acids. V gave up 4 bases and J gave up 3 bases, with 13 bases separating them. The CDR3 DNA follows: TGTGCCAGTAGTACGGCGGGAAGGGTCTACGAGCAGTACTTC. The encoded protein is CASSTAGRVYEQYF.

This clone occurred once. The CDR3 sequence: CASSLGLAGNEQFF. In DNA form, the CDR3 reads TGTGCCAGCAGCTTAGGACTAGCGGGAAACGAGCAGTTCTTC. The chain recombines TRBV11-2 with TRBJ2-1; 11 bases match TRBD2. Germline V gene data show CDR1 as SGHAT and CDR2 as FQNNGV. V was clipped by 1 base and J by 10 bases; unmatched bases: 3. The CDR3 sequence is 14 residues long.

Of note for this clone: The conserved final phenylalanine or tryptophan is absent from the CDR3, which likely points to a read error. The DNA is left out, because the CDR3 cannot be placed on it with certainty; the CDR3 is given as TCRdb lists it. The V gene is TRBV28, the J gene TRBJ1-3; the table's TRBD1 call for D was not verified on the DNA. In germline, CDR1 is MDHEN, CDR2 SYDVKM. The CDR3 length equals 12 residues, ends included. The CDR3 region is CASSLSSPTGDL.

The chain joins TRBV6-1 to TRBJ2-7; TRBD1 agrees at 8 bases. The V segment lost 5 bases and the J segment 4 bases; nucleotides outside the gene matches: 7. The CDR3 contains 14 residues. Germline V gives CDR1 MNHNS, CDR2 SASEGT. The CDR3: CASSPGQGKYEQYF. CDR3 DNA: TGTGCCAGCAGTCCCGGACAGGGAAAATACGAGCAGTACTTC.

V usage is TRBV11-2 and J usage is TRBJ2-7; the match to TRBD2 covers 11 bases. The germline V gene has CDR1 SGHAT and CDR2 FQNNGV. This CDR3 has 16 residues. Germline trimming cut 3 bases from V and 4 bases from J; bases unmatched to any gene: 8. In DNA, the CDR3 is TGTGCCAGCAGCTTCGCCTCGGGACTAGCGGCGTACGAGCAGTACTTC. Translated: CASSFASGLAAYEQYF.

This clone was found once. V usage is TRBV6-6 and J usage is TRBJ1-1, with a possible D match to TRBD1 (5 bases). The CDR3 runs 13 residues. V lost 10 bases, J lost 3 bases, and 15 bases lay in between. CDR1 MNHNY and CDR2 SVGAGI come from the germline V gene (reference sequence). CDR3 protein: CATSLEGYTEAFF. The CDR3 DNA follows: TGTGCCACCTCGCTGGAGGGGTACACTGAAGCTTTCTTT.